This TCR beta chain appears in the sequencing data of a study of a mutant IDH1 vaccine in newly diagnosed glioma. The wider study: The start of vaccination came 4-6 weeks after radiotherapy alone, or with temozolomide cycles.

This clone was counted a single time. Its specificity is unknown. Germline V CDR1 and CDR2: SGHDN, FVKESK. Trimming removed 1 base at V and 3 bases at J, with 7 bases between. The CDR3 loop spans 13 amino acids. Time point of the sample: week 47, end of study. Every single dose of the vaccine, 300 ug of mutant IDH1 20-mer peptide, came with topical imiquimod. TCRdb's table, derived via immunoSEQ multiplex PCR, lists solely in-frame clones and lacks some. The table lists tens of thousands of clones, around 86% of them singletons, with roughly 4% in the top ten. The source is a man under 40 with glioma. Sequences were derived from PBMCs, sampled from a glioma patient whose treatment included an IDH1 peptide vaccine. V and J are TRBV14 and TRBJ2-7, with D unclear. DNA for the CDR3: TGTGCCAGCAGCCAAGTGACGGGCTACGAGCAGTACTTC. Encoded protein: CASSQVTGYEQYF.